The 31 T cell receptor beta chains listed next were all sequenced from one sample in a study of shared clonotypes between healthy human individuals. TCRdb's copy holds only in-frame clones and misses some; the assay was immunoSEQ multiplex PCR. The sample contains fewer than 130,000 clones, roughly 70% of which appear only once. The sequencing input was memory CD8+ T cells sorted from blood. Sample subset: CD45RO+ cells pooled with CCR7-negative TemRA cells. These receptors were taken from a woman aged 25-40 years in good health.

This sequence joins TRBV28 and TRBJ2-7, with D hard to call. The CDR3 spans 12 residues. In germline, CDR1 is MDHEN, CDR2 SYDVKM. Between the trimmed V and J ends, which lost 6 bases and 0 bases, there was a span of 6 bases. For the CDR3, the DNA is TGTGCCAGCAGAGAAAGCTCCTACGAGCAGTACTTC. Its protein product is CASRESSYEQYF.

This clone was picked up a small number of times. The rearrangement uses TRBV7-6 and TRBJ2-7; D unresolved. Trimming took off 2 bases at V and 7 bases at J, with 12 bases between the two ends. The CDR3 spans 13 residues. CDR1 is SGHVS and CDR2 is FNYEAQ in the germline V gene. CDR3 coding DNA: TGTGCCAGCAGCTTAAGTTTGATTCGGGAGCAGTACTTC. As protein: CASSLSLIREQYF. Drawing the rest from reference TRBV7-6 and TRBJ2-7, the complete variable domain is GAGVSQSPRYKVTKRGQDVALRCDPISGHVSLYWYRQALGQGPEFLTYFNYEAQQDKSGLPNDRFSAERPEGSISTLTIQRTEQRDSAMYRCASSLSLIREQYFGPGTRLTVT.

This chain uses TRBV4-1 with TRBJ2-1; 8 bases fit TRBD1. The CDR3 covers 15 residues. The V gene end was trimmed by 6 bases and the J gene end by 8 bases; junction bases not matched to a gene: 12. Germline lookup yields CDR1 MGHRA and CDR2 YSYEKL. CDR3 sequence reads: CASRVTGGNEHEQFF. The CDR3 nucleotides read TGCGCCAGCAGGGTTACAGGGGGAAATGAGCATGAGCAGTTCTTC.

A single count supports this clone. The rearrangement uses TRBV6-4 and TRBJ2-4, with unresolved D. Germline V gives CDR1 MRHNA, CDR2 SNTAGT. The CDR3 extends over 13 amino acids. The germline V and J ends were trimmed by 2 bases and 5 bases, with 7 bases remaining between them. CDR3: CASSDAPENIQYF. The CDR3, as DNA: TGTGCCAGCAGTGACGCGCCAGAAAACATTCAGTACTTC.

This chain joins TRBV14 and TRBJ1-1; D is ambiguous. The CDR3 is 16 residues long. Germline CDR1 and CDR2: SGHDN and FVKESK. V dropped 1 base and J dropped 1 base, with 13 bases sitting between them. DNA for the CDR3: TGTGCCAGCAGCCAAGCTGGGCAGCTTCCGAACACTGAAGCTTTCTTT. Its protein product is CASSQAGQLPNTEAFF.

The chain employs TRBV6-1 and TRBJ2-7, with 7 bases that match TRBD1. Germline trimming cut 7 bases from V and 4 bases from J; bases unmatched to any gene: 7. Germline V lookup: CDR1 MNHNS, CDR2 SASEGT. CDR3 length equals 13 residues. In nucleotides, the CDR3 is TGTGCCAGCACAGGGACAGAACCGTACGAGCAGTACTTC. It encodes CASTGTEPYEQYF.

The chain carries TRBV15 and TRBJ2-7; D gene unclear. Germline CDR1 and CDR2: LNHNV and YYDKDF (reference sequence). The CDR3 is 14 amino acids. V lost 0 bases to trimming and J lost 4 bases, with 10 bases between them. The CDR3 spells CATSRDSPLYEQYF. The CDR3 DNA follows: TGTGCCACCAGCAGAGATTCCCCTTTATACGAGCAGTACTTC.

This clone was recorded only once. The genes are TRBV27 and TRBJ1-5, with D possibly being TRBD1 (6 bases). The CDR3 covers 15 residues. V shed 5 bases and J shed 1 base, with 12 bases lying between them. Germline CDR1 is MNHEY and CDR2 is SMNVEV (reference sequence). The CDR3: CASSHLGGSNQPQHF. CDR3 DNA: TGTGCCAGCAGTCACCTAGGGGGGAGCAATCAGCCCCAGCATTTT.

This chain uses TRBV6-4 with TRBJ2-1, with TRBD2 matching 11 bases. V trimming: 0 bases; J trimming: 12 bases; junction bases outside the gene matches: 10. CDR1 and CDR2 from the germline V gene are MRHNA and SNTAGT. This CDR3 comprises 16 residues. The CDR3 DNA is TGTGCCAGCAGTGACTCAGTGACTAGCGGGATTTCGGGGCAGTTCTTC. This gives the protein CASSDSVTSGISGQFF.

The chain combines TRBV28 with TRBJ2-7; D call uncertain. This CDR3 is built from 15 residues. Germline CDR1 MDHEN, CDR2 SYDVKM. The V end lost 5 bases, the J end lost 2 bases, and 16 bases lay between the germline ends. CDR3 coding DNA: TGTGCCAGCAGTCCCCCGCTGGATCACACCTACGAGCAGTACTTC. This sequence encodes CASSPPLDHTYEQYF.

The chain joins TRBV5-5 to TRBJ2-2, with TRBD2 matching over 13 bases. The CDR3 is 19 residues long. CDR1 SGHKS and CDR2 YYEKEE come from the germline V gene (reference sequence). J gave up 5 bases and V 4 bases, and 14 bases lay outside the gene matches. Written as DNA, the CDR3 is TGTGCCAGCAGCCCGTGGTCACTAGCGGGAGGGCCGGGGACCGGGGAGCTGTTTTTT. Amino acids: CASSPWSLAGGPGTGELFF.

The gene calls are TRBV5-6 and TRBJ1-2; D gene ambiguous. The germline V gene has CDR1 SGHDT and CDR2 YYEEEE. The V end was cut by 1 base, the J end by 0 bases, with 7 bases between. The length of the CDR3 is 14 residues. The CDR3, as DNA: TGTGCCAGCAGCTTGAGGAAACCTAACTATGGCTACACCTTC. This gives the protein CASSLRKPNYGYTF.

The chain links TRBV4-2 to TRBJ2-1; TRBD1 matches at 9 bases. Looked up from germline, CDR1 is LGHNA and CDR2 is YNFKEQ. The junction had 6 bases not matched to a gene; V was cut back by 4 bases and J by 2 bases. The CDR3 covers 16 residues. CDR3 coding DNA: TGTGCCAGCAGCCCAGATGGACAGGGGCCCTACAATGAGCAGTTCTTC. Translating it yields CASSPDGQGPYNEQFF.

This chain joins TRBV19 and TRBJ2-7, with D maybe TRBD1 (5 bases). Germline loops: CDR1 LNHDA, CDR2 SQIVND (reference sequence). This CDR3 is built from 13 residues. V gave up 1 base and J gave up 2 bases, with 6 bases separating them. CDR3 nucleotides: TGTGCCAGTAGTATAGGACAGCCCTACGAGCAGTACTTC. This encodes CASSIGQPYEQYF.

V and J are TRBV4-1 and TRBJ2-7; 8 nucleotides match TRBD2. Losses at the gene ends were 0 bases for V and 2 bases for J; bases not matched to a gene: 3. Germline CDR1 and CDR2: MGHRA and YSYEKL. The CDR3 covers 15 residues. The CDR3 is CASSQELADTYEQYF. CDR3 in DNA: TGCGCCAGCAGCCAAGAACTAGCGGACACCTACGAGCAGTACTTC.

This clone was observed once. The V call is TRBV7-6, the J call TRBJ1-1; D is unclear. Germline CDR1 and CDR2: SGHVS and FNYEAQ. V lost 4 bases and J lost 2, with 11 bases in between. The CDR3 has 14 amino acids. The CDR3 sequence: CASSWKIGNTEAFF. The CDR3 coding sequence is TGTGCCAGCAGCTGGAAGATCGGCAACACTGAAGCTTTCTTT.

This clone was detected only a few times. This sequence joins TRBV28 and TRBJ1-1; maybe TRBD1 (6 bases). Between the trimmed V and J ends, which lost 3 bases and 6 bases, there was a span of 11 bases. The CDR3 is 13 residues long. Germline CDR1 MDHEN, CDR2 SYDVKM. The CDR3 loop reads CASSFTGAAEAFF. In DNA, the CDR3 is TGTGCCAGCAGTTTTACGGGGGCCGCTGAAGCTTTCTTT.

V and J are TRBV19 and TRBJ1-1; unclear D gene. The CDR3 is made up of 19 amino acids. Per germline, CDR1 LNHDA and CDR2 SQIVND (reference sequence). Trimming stripped 3 bases from V and 6 bases from J, with 29 bases between. CDR3 nucleotides: TGTGCCAGTAGTATTTCCCCCCGCAGGTACCCCCTCGGTATTTCTGAAGCTTTCTTT. Encoded protein: CASSISPRRYPLGISEAFF. Drawing the rest from reference TRBV19 and TRBJ1-1, the complete variable domain is DGGITQSPKYLFRKEGQNVTLSCEQNLNHDAMYWYRQDPGQGLRLIYYSQIVNDFQKGDIAEGYSVSREKKESFPLTVTSAQKNPTAFYLCASSISPRRYPLGISEAFFGQGTRLTVV.

The rearrangement uses TRBV28 and TRBJ2-2, with D perhaps TRBD1 (6 bases). The V gene lost 2 bases and the J gene lost 3 bases, with 16 bases spanning the gap. Germline V gene data show CDR1 as MDHEN and CDR2 as SYDVKM. The CDR3 covers 17 residues. CDR3 sequence: CASSLTGWYGDTGELFF. DNA of the CDR3: TGTGCCAGCAGTTTAACAGGGTGGTATGGGGACACCGGGGAGCTGTTTTTT. Variable domain in full (rest from reference TRBV28 and TRBJ2-2): DVKVTQSSRYLVKRTGEKVFLECVQDMDHENMFWYRQDPGLGLRLIYFSYDVKMKEKGDIPEGYSVSREKKERFSLILESASTNQTSMYLCASSLTGWYGDTGELFFGEGSRLTVL.

The chain links TRBV7-9 to TRBJ1-2, with D perhaps TRBD1 (5 bases). The ends were cut back, 5 bases at V and 2 bases at J, with 15 bases in the middle. The CDR3 consists of 15 residues. The germline gives CDR1 SEHNR, CDR2 FQNEAQ (reference sequence). The CDR3 DNA sequence: TGTGCCAGCAGCCAAGGGGAGGGCCCCAACTATGGCTACACCTTC. Translated, it gives CASSQGEGPNYGYTF.

The chain couples TRBV27 to TRBJ2-3; perhaps TRBD2 as D (6 bases). CDR3 length: 16 residues. Between the trimmed V and J ends, which lost 2 bases and 2 bases, there was a span of 14 bases. Germline CDR1 is MNHEY and CDR2 is SMNVEV (reference sequence). This CDR3 is CASSLEWRGYTDTQYF. The CDR3 DNA reads TGTGCCAGCAGTTTAGAATGGCGGGGTTACACAGATACGCAGTATTTT.

The V gene is TRBV2, the J gene TRBJ2-2, with 7 bases identical to TRBD1. CDR1 is SNHLY and CDR2 is FYNNEI in the germline V gene. The ends lost 9 bases at V and 0 bases at J; junction bases unmatched: 4. The CDR3 totals 14 residues. The CDR3 here is CARLQGANTGELFF. CDR3 nucleotide sequence: TGTGCCAGATTGCAGGGGGCGAACACCGGGGAGCTGTTTTTT.

The rearrangement links TRBV28 to TRBJ1-1, with D uncertain. Trimming pared 5 bases from V and 8 bases from J, leaving 15 bases between. There are 13 residues in the CDR3. Germline values: CDR1 MDHEN, CDR2 SYDVKM. For the CDR3, the DNA is TGTGCCAGCAGTCCCGTAGCAAGAGGGGAAGCTTTCTTT. Translating it yields CASSPVARGEAFF. Filled out from reference TRBV28 and TRBJ1-1, the complete variable domain reads DVKVTQSSRYLVKRTGEKVFLECVQDMDHENMFWYRQDPGLGLRLIYFSYDVKMKEKGDIPEGYSVSREKKERFSLILESASTNQTSMYLCASSPVARGEAFFGQGTRLTVV.

The V gene is TRBV28, the J gene TRBJ2-7; 12 bases fit TRBD2. This CDR3 has 14 amino acids. V lost 5 bases, J lost 3 bases, and 2 bases stayed unmatched. CDR1 and CDR2 from the germline V gene are MDHEN and SYDVKM. The chain's CDR3 is CASSGLAGIYEQYF. In nucleotides, the CDR3 is TGTGCCAGCAGTGGACTAGCGGGAATCTACGAGCAGTACTTC.

The CDR3: CASSDSGDSTEAFF. The DNA of the CDR3 is TGTGCCAGCAGTGACTCTGGGGACAGCACTGAAGCTTTCTTT. The chain recombines TRBV6-4 with TRBJ1-1; 7 bases match TRBD1. Germline CDR1 and CDR2: MRHNA and SNTAGT. The ends lost 0 bases at V and 4 bases at J; junction bases unmatched: 2. There are 14 residues in the CDR3.

This sequence joins TRBV7-9 and TRBJ1-5; 7 bases map to TRBD1. J lost 6 bases, V lost 0 bases, and 11 bases had no gene match. Germline lookup yields CDR1 SEHNR and CDR2 FQNEAQ (reference sequence). The CDR3 spans 17 residues. For the CDR3, the DNA is TGTGCCAGCAGCTTAGCGCTCGGAGGGGGCAGGGGTCAGCCCCAGCATTTT. Protein product: CASSLALGGGRGQPQHF. Full variable domain (outside the CDR3, taken from reference TRBV7-9 and TRBJ1-5): DTGVSQNPRHKITKRGQNVTFRCDPISEHNRLYWYRQTLGQGPEFLTYFQNEAQLEKSRLLSDRFSAERPKGSFSTLEIQRTEQGDSAMYLCASSLALGGGRGQPQHFGDGTRLSIL.

The chain uses TRBV4-1 and TRBJ2-5; D not resolved. Near its end, the DNA agrees better with TRBJ2-7, so the J call may be wrong. CDR3 size: 13 residues. From germline, CDR1 is MGHRA and CDR2 YSYEKL. The CDR3 spells CASSQDRFVEQYF. CDR3 DNA sequence: TGCGCCAGCAGCCAAGACCGATTCGTCGAGCAGTACTTC.

About this clone: A single base is all that separates this from a far larger clone, so a read error is likely. The chain links TRBV4-2 to TRBJ1-2; 7 bases agree with TRBD1. The CDR3 loop spans 18 amino acids. In germline, CDR1 is LGHNA, CDR2 YNFKEQ. V was clipped by 2 bases and J by 6 bases; unmatched bases: 18. The CDR3 bases are TGTGCCAGCAGCCAAAAATTGCCTGAGCCCCGGGACAGAAATGGCTACACCTTC. Amino acids: CASSQKLPEPRDRNGYTF.

The CDR3 nucleotides read TGTGCCAGCAGCCATCTCAGGGGGCAAAGGAATGAGCAGTTCTTC. Its translation is CASSHLRGQRNEQFF. The rearrangement links TRBV7-9 to TRBJ2-1, with 8 bases that match TRBD1. Per germline, CDR1 SEHNR and CDR2 FQNEAQ (reference sequence). The CDR3 consists of 15 residues. Trimming at V came to 5 bases and at J to 7 bases, leaving 10 bases not matched to a gene.

This clone was picked up a small number of times. V usage is TRBV9 and J usage is TRBJ2-3, with TRBD1 identical over 8 bases. CDR1 is SGDLS, CDR2 YYNGEE, per germline. Unmatched junction bases numbered 7, after V lost 3 bases and J lost 4 bases. This CDR3 comprises 15 residues. The CDR3 coding sequence is TGTGCCAGCAGCGAGCAGGGGGCGCCGCCAGATACGCAGTATTTT. Translating gives CASSEQGAPPDTQYF.

This chain links TRBV27 with TRBJ2-1; no clear D gene. The CDR3 spans 13 residues. CDR1 and CDR2 (germline): MNHEY, SMNVEV (reference sequence). Trimming removed 5 bases from V and 0 bases from J, with 5 bases in between. The CDR3 here is CASSEHSYNEQFF. The DNA for the CDR3 is TGTGCCAGCAGTGAACACTCCTACAATGAGCAGTTCTTC.